The 8 T cell receptor beta chains in this list originate from one sample, sequenced in a study of T cell responses to AZD1222 COVID-19 vaccine. Method: immunoSEQ multiplex PCR; TCRdb's copy keeps in-frame clones and lacks some. The sample comprises over 150,000 clones, roughly 90% of which are singletons, and around 1.7% rests with the top ten. The material sequenced was peripheral blood, taken on day 0 of AZD1222 vaccination. The receptors were gathered from an adult in good health.

This rearrangement joins TRBV2 to TRBJ1-1, with D hard to call. Trimming stripped 4 bases from V and 8 bases from J, with 17 bases between. The germline CDR1 and CDR2 sequences are SNHLY and FYNNEI. The CDR3 spans 14 residues. The CDR3 region has the DNA TGTGCCAGCAGTGGCCCTTTCGTCGGCCAGGAAGCTTTCTTT. It yields the protein CASSGPFVGQEAFF.

The chain uses TRBV18 and TRBJ1-2, with D perhaps TRBD1 (5 bases). The V end was cut by 2 bases, the J end by 6 bases, with 13 bases between. The CDR3 covers 14 residues. Germline assignment: CDR1 KGHSH and CDR2 LQKENI. The CDR3 sequence: CASSPTGIGHGYTF. The CDR3 DNA reads as TGTGCCAGCTCACCAACAGGTATTGGGCATGGCTACACCTTC.

This clone came up once. V gene TRBV9 combines with J gene TRBJ2-4; D unresolved. The CDR3 runs 15 residues. The germline V gene encodes CDR1 SGDLS and CDR2 YYNGEE. Trimming shortened V by 0 bases and J by 12 bases, and 19 bases separated the two germline ends. CDR3 region: CASSVVETPPTTQYF. Written as DNA, the CDR3 is TGTGCCAGCAGCGTAGTTGAGACTCCCCCCACGACTCAGTACTTC.

The chain employs TRBV5-5 and TRBJ2-5; D is ambiguous. The CDR3 spans 15 residues. V was trimmed by 4 bases and J by 1 base, leaving 14 bases between them. Germline assignment: CDR1 SGHKS and CDR2 YYEKEE (reference sequence). The CDR3 nucleotides read TGTGCCAGCAGCCCCACCCCCTGGGCCCAAGAGACCCAGTACTTC. Its protein is CASSPTPWAQETQYF. Drawing the rest from reference TRBV5-5 and TRBJ2-5, the complete variable domain is DAGVTQSPTHLIKTRGQQVTLRCSPISGHKSVSWYQQVLGQGPQFIFQYYEKEERGRGNFPDRFSARQFPNYSSELNVNALLLGDSALYLCASSPTPWAQETQYFGPGTRLLVL.

The rearrangement links TRBV19 to TRBJ2-4; D not certain. In germline, CDR1 is LNHDA, CDR2 SQIVND (reference sequence). V lost 5 bases and J 7 bases, leaving 9 bases between the germline ends. The CDR3 consists of 12 residues. This chain's CDR3 is CASSRSGNIQYF. The CDR3, as DNA: TGTGCCAGTAGTCGGTCTGGCAACATTCAGTACTTC.

The rearrangement joins TRBV6-5 to TRBJ2-3; D assignment may be TRBD1 or TRBD2 (8 bases each). CDR3 size: 15 residues. V lost 8 bases and J lost 2, with 17 bases in between. Per germline, CDR1 MNHEY and CDR2 SVGAGI. In nucleotides, the CDR3 is TGTGCCAGCCACAGGGGGGGACTAGACACAGATACGCAGTATTTT. Translation gives CASHRGGLDTDTQYF.

Only a few counts were recorded for this clone. The rearrangement links TRBV19 to TRBJ2-1; 8 bases match TRBD2. Germline CDR1 and CDR2: LNHDA and SQIVND (reference sequence). This CDR3 is built from 14 residues. The V and J ends lost 2 bases and 6 bases, in that order; junction bases with no gene match: 3. CDR3 sequence reads: CASSIYGGANEQFF. Written as DNA, the CDR3 is TGTGCCAGTAGTATATACGGGGGGGCCAATGAGCAGTTCTTC.

The chain employs TRBV6-4 and TRBJ2-1, with D perhaps TRBD2 (5 bases). Germline loops: CDR1 MRHNA, CDR2 SNTAGT. The CDR3 contains 14 residues. The V gene lost 7 bases and the J gene lost 5 bases, with 15 bases spanning the gap. The CDR3 bases are TGTGCCAGCACCCGGGGAGAAGTCAACAATGAGCAGTTCTTC. Translating gives CASTRGEVNNEQFF.